The T cell receptor beta chain described here comes from a study of T cell changes during pregnancy in multiple sclerosis. The protocol was immunoSEQ multiplex PCR, while the TCRdb copy is restricted to in-frame clones and leaves out a portion. Of more than 35,000 clones listed, 85% to 95% are singletons. V lost 2 bases and J lost 3; bases outside the gene matches: 4. The CDR3 runs 15 residues. The germline CDR1 and CDR2 sequences are MNHEY and SMNVEV (reference sequence). The TCR comes from a female donor with multiple sclerosis, enrolled in a pregnancy study. Here the sequenced sample was CD8+ T cells from peripheral blood mononuclear cells, taken in the third trimester of pregnancy. V is TRBV27 and J is TRBJ2-4, with TRBD2 identical over 7 bases. In DNA, the CDR3 is TGTGCCAGCAGTTTAACGGGGGGAGTCAAAAACATTCAGTACTTC. This gives the protein CASSLTGGVKNIQYF.